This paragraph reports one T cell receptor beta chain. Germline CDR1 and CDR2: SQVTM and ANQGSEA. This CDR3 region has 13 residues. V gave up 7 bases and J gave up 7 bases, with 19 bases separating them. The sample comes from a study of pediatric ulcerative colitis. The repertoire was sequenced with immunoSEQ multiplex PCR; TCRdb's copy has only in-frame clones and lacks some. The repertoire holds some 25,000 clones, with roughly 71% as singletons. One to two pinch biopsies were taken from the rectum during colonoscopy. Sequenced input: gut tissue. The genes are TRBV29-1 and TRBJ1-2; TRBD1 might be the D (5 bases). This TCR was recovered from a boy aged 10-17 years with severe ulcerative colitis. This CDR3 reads CSALGQGVGGYTF. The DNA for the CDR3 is TGCAGCGCCTTAGGCCAGGGCGTAGGTGGCTACACCTTC.